There are many counts of the clone carrying this TCR beta chain. The data were taken from a study of T cells in Graves' hyperthyroidism and ophthalmopathy. From germline, CDR1 is KGHDR and CDR2 SFDVKD. The CDR3 is 15 amino acids. Trimming at V came to 5 bases and at J to 2 bases, leaving 6 bases not matched to a gene. Extraction of PBMCs used roughly 9.6 ml of fresh peripheral blood. TCR beta CDR3 region amplification was performed from RNA transcripts. When the TCR CDR3 underwent first-round RT-PCR, the HTBI primer set was used. TCRdb re-called the multiplex PCR reads through MiXCR, storing one row per CDR3 protein. The sample contains 450,000 to 650,000 distinct CDR3 sequences, under 25% of which appear only once.

The chain couples TRBV24-1 to TRBJ1-1; 8 nucleotides line up with TRBD1. The sample consisted of blood. The clonotype comes from a man between 18 and 35 years old with Graves' hyperthyroidism. The CDR3 region is CATSAGDRPNTEAFF. In DNA, the CDR3 is TGTGCCACCAGTGCTGGGGACAGGCCTAACACTGAAGCTTTCTTT.